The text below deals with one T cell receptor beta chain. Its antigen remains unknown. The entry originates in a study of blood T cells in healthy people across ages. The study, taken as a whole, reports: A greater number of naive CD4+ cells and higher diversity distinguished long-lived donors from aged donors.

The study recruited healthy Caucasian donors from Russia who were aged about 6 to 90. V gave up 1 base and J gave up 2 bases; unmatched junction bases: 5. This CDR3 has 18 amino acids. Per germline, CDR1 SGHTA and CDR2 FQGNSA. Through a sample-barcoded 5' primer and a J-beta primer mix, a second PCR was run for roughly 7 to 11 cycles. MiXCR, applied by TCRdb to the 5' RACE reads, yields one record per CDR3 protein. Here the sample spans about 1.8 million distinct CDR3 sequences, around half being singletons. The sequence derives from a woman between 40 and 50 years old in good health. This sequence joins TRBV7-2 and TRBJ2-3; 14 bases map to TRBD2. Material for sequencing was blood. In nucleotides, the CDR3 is TGTGCCAGCAGCTTAGAGACTAGCGGGGGGGCGAACACAGATACGCAGTATTTT. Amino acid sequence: CASSLETSGGANTDTQYF.